These 7 T cell receptor beta chains came from one sample sequenced in a study of T cell clonality in common variable immunodeficiency. General study points: In common variable immunodeficiency, TCR beta chains reportedly carried fewer deletions and N-nucleotide insertions.

Only in-frame clones appear in the TCRdb table, and some are missing; sequencing was by immunoSEQ multiplex PCR. There are more than 30,000 clones in the sample, none observed a single time. These TCRs' antigens remain unknown. The specimen sequenced was peripheral blood mononuclear cells. All receptors come from a human donor with common variable immunodeficiency.

This clone was detected a few times. The observed sequence ends 3 residues before the CDR3 terminus, with the missing tail filled in from the germline J gene. The V gene is TRBV7-7, the J gene TRBJ2-5, with D possibly TRBD1 on 6 matching bases. Germline assignment: CDR1 SSHAT and CDR2 FNYEAQ (reference sequence). Trimming cost V 7 bases and J 2 bases, with 11 bases left between them. This CDR3 has 13 residues. The sequenced CDR3 bases are TGTGCCAGCACCGCAGGGGTTCAAGAGACC. Translated: CASTAGVQET. The full CDR3 sequence reads CASTAGVQETQYF. Full variable domain (remainder filled in from reference TRBV7-7 and TRBJ2-5): GAGVSQSPRYKVTKRGQDVTLRCDPISSHATLYWYQQALGQGPEFLTYFNYEAQPDKSGLPSDRFSAERPEGSISTLTIQRTEQRDSAMYRCASTAGVQETQYFGPGTRLLVL.

There are a few counts of this clone. The CDR3 is cut off 3 residues early in the read; its end comes from the germline J gene. V usage is TRBV7-3 and J usage is TRBJ2-7; possible D gene TRBD2, 6 bases. V dropped 3 bases and J dropped 3 bases, with 12 bases sitting between them. The germline gives CDR1 SGHTA, CDR2 FQGTGA. This CDR3 region has 14 residues. CDR3 bases read: TGTGCCAGCAGCTTGGGCGGGGATTTCTACGAG. Translated: CASSLGGDFYE. The full CDR3 sequence reads CASSLGGDFYEQYF.

Many counts were recorded for this clone. The CDR3 goes on 3 residues after the read ends, and that part is filled in from the germline J gene. The rearrangement links TRBV7-2 to TRBJ2-3; 10 bases are a match to TRBD2. Germline CDR1 reads SGHTA; CDR2 reads FQGNSA. CDR3 length equals 15 residues. Trimming took 5 bases from V and 7 from J; bases not matched to a gene: 9. This CDR3 is CASSPPSGRSNTQYF. The sequenced part of the CDR3 DNA is TGTGCCAGCAGCCCCCCTAGCGGGAGAAGTAATACG.

This clone was detected a few times. The read gets to within 3 residues of the CDR3 end, and the germline J gene fills in the rest. The chain is built from TRBV5-6 and TRBJ2-7; no definite D call. Per the germline V gene, CDR1 is SGHDT and CDR2 is YYEEEE. Trimming stripped 4 bases from V and 2 bases from J, with 16 bases between. This CDR3 comprises 15 residues. CDR3: CASSVAKTVTYEQYF. CDR3 bases read: TGTGCCAGCAGCGTAGCCAAGACCGTAACCTACGAG. The complete variable domain, with remaining parts taken from reference TRBV5-6 and TRBJ2-7, reads DAGVTQSPTHLIKTRGQQVTLRCSPKSGHDTVSWYQQALGQGPQFIFQYYEEEERQRGNFPDRFSGHQFPNYSSELNVNALLLGDSALYLCASSVAKTVTYEQYFGPGTRLTVT.

In this sample, this clone turned up a few times. The sequence runs out 3 residues before the end of the CDR3; the remainder is reconstructed from the germline J gene. The gene calls are TRBV7-9 and TRBJ2-5, with D perhaps matching TRBD1 (6 bases). The CDR3 sequence is 13 residues long. Trimming pared 2 bases from V and 7 bases from J, leaving 11 bases between. Germline CDR1 reads SEHNR; CDR2 reads FQNEAQ (reference sequence). The part of the CDR3 DNA that was read is TGTGCCAGCAGCTTAACAGGGCTCACGACC. Translated, it gives CASSLTGLTT. The CDR3 as a whole reads CASSLTGLTTQYF.

This clone was observed a few times. The missing CDR3 end, 3 residues past where the read stops, is filled in from the germline J gene. The chain couples TRBV23-1 to TRBJ2-7; a possible D gene is TRBD2 (6 bases). TRBV23-1 is an ORF for which the function is uncertain. CDR3 length: 12 amino acids. V shed 4 bases and J shed 3 bases, with 7 bases lying between them. CDR3 region: CASSRGVYEQYF. The covered CDR3 bases are TGCGCCAGCAGTCGGGGGGTCTACGAG.

A word on this clone: The read is 3 residues too short to cover the CDR3 end, so that end is filled in from the germline J gene. The J gene is TRBJ2-5, the V gene TRBV7-9; TRBD1 agrees at 8 bases. The ends lost 5 bases at V and 4 bases at J; junction bases unmatched: 0. Germline V CDR1 and CDR2: SEHNR, FQNEAQ (reference sequence). The CDR3 has 12 amino acids. The CDR3 DNA, read in part, is TGTGCCAGCAGCGGGACAGGAGAGACC. Residues: CASSGTGET. From start to end, the CDR3 is CASSGTGETQYF.